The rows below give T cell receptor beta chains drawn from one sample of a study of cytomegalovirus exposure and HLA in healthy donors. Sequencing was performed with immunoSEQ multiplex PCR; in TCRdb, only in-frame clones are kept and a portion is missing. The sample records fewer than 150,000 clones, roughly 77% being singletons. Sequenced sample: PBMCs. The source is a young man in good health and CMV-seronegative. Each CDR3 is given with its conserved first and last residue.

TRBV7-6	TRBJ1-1	CASSLGQDSTEAFF
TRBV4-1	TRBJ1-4	CASSQGVSRGNEKLFF
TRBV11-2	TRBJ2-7	CASNDPGYEQYF
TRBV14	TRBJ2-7	CAGSQFSGRSGEQYF
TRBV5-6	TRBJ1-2	CASLSQGWWGGYTF
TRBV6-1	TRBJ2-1	CASSEGTSYGYYNEQFF
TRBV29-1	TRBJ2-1	CSVEELAGVLYNEQFF
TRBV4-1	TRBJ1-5	CASSQELGDSNQPQHF
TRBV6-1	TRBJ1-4	CASSALSTGSHEKLFF
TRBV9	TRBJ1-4	CASSVGSSANEKLFF
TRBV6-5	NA	CASSYGQGAYEQYF
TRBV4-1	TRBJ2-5	CASSQAPYSETQYF
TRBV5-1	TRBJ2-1	CASSKGQGSYNEQFF
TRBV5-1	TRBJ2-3	CASSPVVGRRGTDTQYF
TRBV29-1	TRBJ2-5	CSYLDRVLGETQYF
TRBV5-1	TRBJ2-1	CASSFGLAGEYEQFF
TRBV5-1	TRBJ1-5	CASSPGPIATGHQPQHF
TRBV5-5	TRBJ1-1	CASSLEARGLTEAFF
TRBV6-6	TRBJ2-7	CASTEGQGVYEQYF
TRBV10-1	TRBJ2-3	CASSARPGLAGGDTQYF
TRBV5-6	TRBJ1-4	CASSWTGLAEKLFF
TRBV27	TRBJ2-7	CASSSAGGLHEQYF
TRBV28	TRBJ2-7	CASSKQGARLEQYF
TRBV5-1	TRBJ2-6	CASSLADRDIGLSGANVLTF
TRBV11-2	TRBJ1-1	CASSLDRQGHTEAFF
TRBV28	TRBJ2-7	CASSSSGVYEQYF
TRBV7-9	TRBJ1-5	CASSLTQGGSNQPQHF
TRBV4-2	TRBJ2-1	CASSLPGTSGSGGFTHEQFF
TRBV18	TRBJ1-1	CASLPPQRNTEAFF
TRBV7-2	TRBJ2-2	CASSLWVAGDTGELFF
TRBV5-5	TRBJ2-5	CASRSTGGAETQYF
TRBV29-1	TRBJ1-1	CSVETASGTEAFF
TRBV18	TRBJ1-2	CASSPRGTPFQNYGYTF
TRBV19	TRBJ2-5	CATAAGGPDETQYF
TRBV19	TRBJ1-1	CASRTGASMNTEAFF
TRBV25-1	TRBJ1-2	CATWTGAGYGYPF
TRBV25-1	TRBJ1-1	CASSDRLNTEAFF
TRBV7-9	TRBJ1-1	CASSLEQGHNTEAFF
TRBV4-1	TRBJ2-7	CASSQVLGDYEQYF
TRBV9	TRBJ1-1	CASRDRGNTEAFF
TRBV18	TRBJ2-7	CASSPVSRLSAFYEQYF
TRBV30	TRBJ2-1	CAWRVRQAHYNEQFF
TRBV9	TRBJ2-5	CASSPMTRGQETQYF
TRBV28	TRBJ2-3	CASSPRTSGATDTQYF
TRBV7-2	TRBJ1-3	CASSPSPGHGNTIYF
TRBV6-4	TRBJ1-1	CVSSDVTQNTEAFF
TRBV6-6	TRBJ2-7	CASSYGYRDIQAEQYF
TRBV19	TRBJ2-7	CASSILAGFGEQYF
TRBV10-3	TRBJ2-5	CAISQLSQETQYF